A selection of T cell receptor beta chains follows, all from one sample in a study of T cells after yellow fever vaccination. Using its own MiXCR run on the 5' RACE reads, TCRdb lists one record per CDR3 protein. Among under 700,000 distinct CDR3 sequences listed, roughly a sixth were seen once. Sequenced material: PBMCs, taken 4 to 6 days after the first yellow fever vaccination. Receptors were obtained from a man between 18 and 29 years old who received the YFV17D yellow fever vaccine. The conserved cysteine and the conserved F or W are not part of the CDR3 here. Fields, in order: J gene, V gene, CDR3 protein.

J gene: TRBJ1-1
V gene: TRBV7-2
CDR3 protein: ASSLANTEYEAF

J gene: TRBJ2-3
V gene: TRBV20-1
CDR3 protein: SAFSGAADTQY

J gene: TRBJ2-7
V gene: TRBV9
CDR3 protein: ASSDTGTGDYEQY

J gene: TRBJ1-6
V gene: TRBV12-3/TRBV12-4
CDR3 protein: ASRAGQGISPLH

J gene: TRBJ1-1
V gene: TRBV12-3/TRBV12-4
CDR3 protein: ASSWLGGVPTEAF

J gene: TRBJ2-1
V gene: TRBV20-1
CDR3 protein: SASGNYNEQF

J gene: TRBJ1-1
V gene: TRBV29-1
CDR3 protein: GVVGENTEAF

J gene: TRBJ2-2
V gene: TRBV20-1
CDR3 protein: SARDPLRLGELF

J gene: TRBJ2-1
V gene: TRBV14
CDR3 protein: ASSQGSGGAYNEQF

J gene: TRBJ1-3
V gene: TRBV7-2
CDR3 protein: ASSLAQPGPASGNTIY

J gene: TRBJ2-2
V gene: TRBV7-9
CDR3 protein: ASSGTGGNTGELF

J gene: TRBJ2-3
V gene: TRBV20-1
CDR3 protein: SAAIAASTDTQY

J gene: TRBJ2-3
V gene: TRBV28
CDR3 protein: ASSLLDRKGQY

J gene: TRBJ2-1
V gene: TRBV7-8
CDR3 protein: ASSLDGSGSYNEQF

J gene: TRBJ1-4
V gene: TRBV5-1
CDR3 protein: ASSPEGGRQINEKLF

J gene: TRBJ1-2
V gene: TRBV18
CDR3 protein: ASSPQRTSLGGYT

J gene: TRBJ2-5
V gene: TRBV3-1
CDR3 protein: ASSQWTSAVSRETQY

J gene: TRBJ2-5
V gene: TRBV6-1
CDR3 protein: ASSPLAGAGTQY

J gene: TRBJ1-5
V gene: TRBV18
CDR3 protein: ASSRGSVASNQPQH

J gene: TRBJ2-2
V gene: TRBV4-1
CDR3 protein: ASSPGELTGELF

J gene: TRBJ1-3
V gene: TRBV10-3
CDR3 protein: AISERIENTIY

J gene: TRBJ2-1
V gene: TRBV3-1
CDR3 protein: ASSPLTSGTWEQF

J gene: TRBJ2-3
V gene: TRBV5-1
CDR3 protein: ASSEGQGTDTQY

J gene: TRBJ1-3
V gene: TRBV6-1
CDR3 protein: ASTTGTAISGNTIY

J gene: TRBJ1-2
V gene: TRBV20-1
CDR3 protein: SVPGRRNYGYT

J gene: TRBJ2-3
V gene: TRBV6-1
CDR3 protein: ASGVTGSTPRQY

J gene: TRBJ2-2
V gene: TRBV20-1
CDR3 protein: SARDARYTGELF

J gene: TRBJ2-7
V gene: TRBV29-1
CDR3 protein: SVRTGGNYEQY

J gene: TRBJ1-4
V gene: TRBV10-3
CDR3 protein: AIRPVKLF

J gene: TRBJ1-4
V gene: TRBV4-1
CDR3 protein: ASSQEGLVEKLF

J gene: TRBJ2-3
V gene: TRBV7-7
CDR3 protein: ASSLSSRQDTQY

J gene: TRBJ2-7
V gene: TRBV18
CDR3 protein: ASSPPYRRGYEQY

J gene: TRBJ2-5
V gene: TRBV5-1
CDR3 protein: ASSFNPVQETQY

J gene: TRBJ1-2
V gene: TRBV12-3/TRBV12-4
CDR3 protein: ASSRAGAGGYT

J gene: TRBJ1-1
V gene: TRBV7-3
CDR3 protein: ASRGIRNRAGEAF

J gene: TRBJ2-7
V gene: TRBV27
CDR3 protein: ASSSRTTLVEQY

J gene: TRBJ1-4
V gene: TRBV4-1
CDR3 protein: ASSLRTGEKLF

J gene: TRBJ2-1
V gene: TRBV28
CDR3 protein: ASRRAGSSYNEQF

J gene: TRBJ2-2
V gene: TRBV12-3/TRBV12-4
CDR3 protein: ASRRLVVSEGSTGELF

J gene: TRBJ1-2
V gene: TRBV30
CDR3 protein: AWSVLGSVSGYT

J gene: TRBJ2-1
V gene: TRBV5-1
CDR3 protein: ASSLVAGLSNEQF

J gene: TRBJ1-2
V gene: TRBV5-5
CDR3 protein: ASSLASEYGYT

J gene: TRBJ1-5
V gene: TRBV20-1
CDR3 protein: SANFRDRGVLNQPQH

J gene: TRBJ1-1
V gene: TRBV20-1
CDR3 protein: SARDAEIQGVRAF

J gene: TRBJ2-1
V gene: TRBV20-1
CDR3 protein: SASLNEQF

J gene: TRBJ2-1
V gene: TRBV29-1
CDR3 protein: SVLTSGGYNEQF

J gene: TRBJ2-2
V gene: TRBV29-1
CDR3 protein: SVLVTGELF

J gene: TRBJ2-3
V gene: TRBV7-9
CDR3 protein: ASSPGSGTSLDTQY

J gene: TRBJ2-6
V gene: TRBV5-1
CDR3 protein: ASSLPTVSGANVLT

J gene: TRBJ2-3
V gene: TRBV6-2/TRBV6-3
CDR3 protein: ASSWTGTGVDTQY

J gene: TRBJ2-2
V gene: TRBV20-1
CDR3 protein: SARAGGGNTGELF

J gene: TRBJ2-3
V gene: TRBV5-5
CDR3 protein: ASSLSVALGTQY

J gene: TRBJ2-2
V gene: TRBV5-4
CDR3 protein: ASSPYIHTGELF

J gene: TRBJ1-6
V gene: TRBV9
CDR3 protein: ASSVGASRNSPLH

J gene: TRBJ2-5
V gene: TRBV7-2
CDR3 protein: ASSLVVGGVETQY

J gene: TRBJ1-6
V gene: TRBV15
CDR3 protein: ATSRTRVLDSPLH

J gene: TRBJ1-2
V gene: TRBV27
CDR3 protein: ASSLRDNYGYT